This T cell receptor beta chain appears in the sequencing data of a study of blood T cell repertoires in COVID-19 (dated by TCRdb to about 2020). In the study overall: Collaborator samples came from the United States, Italy and Spain and covered acute and convalescent phases of COVID-19. The prospective study material was composed of cDNA or gDNA derived from T cells, B-cell-depleted T cells, or PBMCs. The samples were drawn from the first 160 participants of the ongoing ImmuneRACE study and from roughly 1,300 subjects provided by 6 global collaborators. The repertoires were released in a freely available public database intended as a resource for research on the immune response to SARS-CoV-2. The sample metadata nearly always contained a de-identified subject ID, COVID-19 status, age in years and sex. The dataset comprised deeply sampled blood TCRbeta repertoires from subjects exposed to, actively infected with, or recovered from COVID-19. HLA class I and class II types, where available, came from metadata supplied by the sample provider rather than from assay-based typing. Study-wide findings and limitations: How much clinical and demographic metadata was included differed by source and by participant, and the metadata was provided uncurated.

As for this clone: No antigen is known for it. Base qualities were left out, and no much larger clone turns up one base away.

TCRbeta CDR3 regions were amplified from genomic DNA by means of the immunoSEQ Assay, a bias-controlled multiplex PCR. Per the source publication's procedure: Nucleated cell counts per sample were estimated from amplification of reference gene primers within the assay. To quantify the absolute abundance of each unique TCRbeta CDR3 rearrangement, sequence reads were collapsed and filtered. For each sample, productive Simpson clonality was calculated by taking the square root of Simpson's diversity index across productive rearrangements. What TCRdb holds here is the immuneACCESS table cut down to in-frame rearrangements. Part of the clones is not present; checked against another copy, under half of the missing clones reflect an unresolved V gene, and the others are unexplained. D and trimming come from the DNA, and the V and J calls and clone size come from that table. Counted in this sample were more than 130,000 clones; around 80% of them appeared once. The ten biggest clones cover 5% to 7.5% of the sample.

Collaborating institutions collected whole blood in K2EDTA tubes following their own protocols. Collaborator samples were shipped for TCRbeta analysis as frozen whole blood, isolated PBMCs, or DNA extracted from either sample type. The sequenced material came from peripheral blood. The source of this sequence is a human donor in a cohort sampled during active COVID-19.

The CDR3: CASSLTTGMSSYEQYF. The nucleotides are TGTGCCAGCAGCTTGACGACAGGGATGAGCTCCTACGAGCAGTACTTC. The sequence is built from TRBV7-6 and TRBJ2-7, with 7 bases in between that match TRBD1. The cysteine opens and the phenylalanine closes a CDR3 of 16 amino acids. The read is trimmed to its CDR3 DNA, 48 bases read in frame from base 1. After removal of 3 bases from V and 0 bases from J, the junction retains 8 bases not matched to a gene. The germline V gene provides CDR1 SGHVS and CDR2 FNYEAQ.